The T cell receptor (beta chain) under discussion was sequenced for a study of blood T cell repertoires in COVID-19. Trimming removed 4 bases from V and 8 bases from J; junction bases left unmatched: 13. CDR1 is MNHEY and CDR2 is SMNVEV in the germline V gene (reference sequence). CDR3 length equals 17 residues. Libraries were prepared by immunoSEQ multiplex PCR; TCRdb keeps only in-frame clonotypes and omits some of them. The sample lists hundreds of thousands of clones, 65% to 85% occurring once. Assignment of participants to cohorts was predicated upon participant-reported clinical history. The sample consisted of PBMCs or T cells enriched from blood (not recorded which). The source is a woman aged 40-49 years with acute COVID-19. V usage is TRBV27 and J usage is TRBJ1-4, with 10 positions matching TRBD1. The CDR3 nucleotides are TGTGCCAGCAGTTCTTCATCGGGACAGGGGAAGGGGGAAAAACTGTTTTTT. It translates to CASSSSSGQGKGEKLFF.